The 7 T cell receptor beta chains listed next were all sequenced from one sample in a study of spatial heterogeneity in lung cancer. General study points: Mutation counts in tumors were tracked by counts of expanded intratumoral alpha and beta TCRs.

Time point denoted: sample taken at primary tumor resection. Each CDR3 protein is one row after TCRdb ran MiXCR on the 5' RACE reads. The sample records some 100,000 distinct CDR3 sequences, nearly 4.5% being singletons. For these receptors, no antigen is known. The sequences come from lung tumor tissue, collected at surgery. These receptors originate from a male donor with early-stage non-small cell lung cancer.

This clonotype was seen ten or more times. The chain employs TRBV14 and TRBJ1-1, with D hard to call. The CDR3 has 14 residues. Trimming shortened V by 7 bases and J by 0 bases, and 12 bases separated the two germline ends. Germline loops: CDR1 SGHDN, CDR2 FVKESK. This CDR3 is CASTPHPLNTEAFF. The CDR3 coding sequence is TGTGCCAGCACCCCACACCCCCTGAACACTGAAGCTTTCTTT.

The rearrangement joins TRBV5-5 to TRBJ1-1; no clear D. Trimming shortened V by 0 bases and J by 12 bases, and 18 bases separated the two germline ends. The CDR3 is made up of 14 amino acids. Germline V CDR1 and CDR2: SGHKS, YYEKEE (reference sequence). CDR3 bases: TGTGCCAGCAGCTTGGGAGCCGGGAGCCGAAAAACTTTCTTT. Translation gives CASSLGAGSRKTFF.

This clonotype was seen at least ten times. The V and J genes are TRBV4-2 and TRBJ2-1; TRBD2 aligns across 7 bases. The germline gives CDR1 LGHNA, CDR2 YNFKEQ. V shed 1 base and J 2 bases; nucleotides not matched to a gene: 11. This CDR3 comprises 18 residues. The DNA for the CDR3 is TGTGCCAGCAGCCAAGCTCCCTCGGCGGGGAGGGCCTACAATGAGCAGTTCTTC. Its protein is CASSQAPSAGRAYNEQFF.

This clonotype has a count of ten or more. The chain employs TRBV20-1 and TRBJ2-1; D is possibly TRBD2 (5 bases). In germline, CDR1 is DFQATT, CDR2 SNEGSKA (reference sequence). V was clipped by 2 bases and J by 0 bases, with 11 bases between them. The CDR3 is 15 amino acids. CDR3 nucleotides: TGCAGTGCTAGAATGAGAGGGAGCTCCTACAATGAGCAGTTCTTC. Translating it yields CSARMRGSSYNEQFF.

The table lists this clonotype with many counts. The chain employs TRBV5-6 and TRBJ2-7; D remains unclear. The CDR3 contains 13 residues. CDR1 is SGHDT, CDR2 YYEEEE, per germline. V shed 2 bases and J shed 3 bases, with 9 bases lying between them. The CDR3 DNA is TGTGCCAGCAGCTTTGGCACCCTCTACGAGCAGTACTTC. Translation gives CASSFGTLYEQYF.

Ten or more counts support this clonotype. The rearrangement joins TRBV10-1 to TRBJ2-7, with D uncertain. V was trimmed by 3 bases and J by 5 bases, leaving 17 bases between them. Germline CDR1 is WNHNN and CDR2 is SYGVQD (reference sequence). The CDR3 is made up of 15 amino acids. CDR3 nucleotide sequence: TGCGCCAGCAGTGACTATAGCCAGGTTGGCCACGAGCAGTACTTC. Its protein is CASSDYSQVGHEQYF.

This clonotype was found many times. The V gene is TRBV9, the J gene TRBJ2-7, with 7 bases matching TRBD1. The CDR3 consists of 14 residues. V gave up 0 bases and J gave up 4 bases; unmatched junction bases: 4. Germline CDR1 reads SGDLS; CDR2 reads YYNGEE. The CDR3 sequence is CASSVGDRPYEQYF. The CDR3 DNA is TGTGCCAGCAGCGTAGGGGACAGACCTTACGAGCAGTACTTC.